This paragraph covers one TCR beta chain sequence. Its antigen target is currently unknown. No base quality information exists; no much larger clone differs at one position. This record belongs to a study of cytomegalovirus exposure and HLA in healthy donors (dated by TCRdb to the late 2010s). General notes on the study: An earlier analysis of roughly 610 of the donors reported 276 Gb of sequence data and 100 million to 120 million unique TCR beta sequences obtained from roughly 170 million T cells. Of the roughly 400 genotyped donors, around 81% fell in the genetic ancestry cluster associated with self-reported Caucasian donors. Both class I and class II loci were covered by HLA typing, at four-digit resolution. The number of typed donors differed by locus: 629-630 for A, B, C, DRB1 and DQB1; about 520 for DQA1; 600 to 610 for DPA1; and about 470 for DPB1. Rather than drawing on any new phenotypic data, the later analysis identified candidate immune exposures from TCR beta sequences and the way those sequences occurred across donors. Besides the first cohort of around 670 subjects, a separate validation cohort made up of roughly 130 different subjects was used. Several DR-DQ haplotypes were handled as single units for association and clustering because linkage in the cohort was strong. Every repertoire in the discovery cohort had been generated on one and the same sequencing platform. To decide whether each TCR beta V gene segment behaved as functional or pseudogenic, an earlier analysis of some 580 of the donors relied on high-throughput TCR beta sequencing. A later analysis re-analyzed previously published TCR beta repertoires from roughly 690 donors and added high-resolution HLA genotyping to study TCR occurrence patterns. A later genetic analysis took genome-wide SNP genotypes for about three fifths of the 666 donors and used that subset as a discovery cohort. Using immunosequencing, the study profiled T cell repertoires from some 670 subjects and related those repertoires to cytomegalovirus serostatus. The aim of the study was to test whether cataloging public T cell receptors could identify signatures of past pathogen exposure. To predict cytomegalovirus infection status, the study brought together high-throughput TCR immunosequencing, statistical association of individual TCRs with disease status, and machine learning. On average, roughly 250,000 unique TCR beta nucleotide sequences were sequenced per donor among a few hundred genotyped donors of the cohort, with roughly 19% of those sequences being non-productive. Alongside the repertoire data, information on donor age, sex, ethnicity and CMV serostatus was compiled. An early release that covered some 640 HLA-typed donors contained about 290 gigabases of sequencing data and tens of millions of unique TCR sequences. The investigation overall reported the following: It was suggested by the authors that the approach could potentially be generalized to other disease states and immunological phenotypes. Because counts were too low, fewer than 20 rarely observed V segments, including chromosome 9 orphons, were excluded from the earlier analysis of fewer than 650 of the donors. Sequencing depth was assumed to be roughly uniform across donors in the presence/absence analyses, though that assumption may not hold. Most TCR sequences were observed very rarely across donors, whereas some public TCRs were present in many individuals. A later analysis found that HLA-associated TCR beta chains were more clonally expanded and had lower generation probabilities than equally common non-associated chains. In a later analysis, several top co-occurrence clusters were reported to appear linked to parvovirus B19, influenza, CMV and Epstein-Barr virus. In vitro tests confirmed that a few of the cytomegalovirus-associated TCR beta chains recognize cytomegalovirus antigens. Because some donors lacked HLA typing at each locus, the association tests relied only on the typed subset. The only immune exposure information available for the cohort was CMV serostatus. In this cohort, only TCR beta chains were sequenced, and detectable features were limited by the absence of alpha or paired-chain data. A further reported finding was that TCR beta sequences accurately predicted the HLA-A and HLA-B alleles for most subjects in the first cohort. Most CMV-associated TCR beta chains appeared to be HLA-restricted in a later analysis, and the HLA associations seemed to be driven largely by CMV exposure. In a later analysis, about 17,000 TCR beta sequences were associated with specific HLA alleles at a false discovery rate of 0.05. A cluster of highly shared sequence variants was judged likely to represent a technical artifact of the sequencing pipeline. Broadly in line with IMGT annotations, most TCR beta V segments showed up in productive rearrangements about 87% or about 30% of the time in an earlier analysis of several hundred of the donors. A later genetic analysis reported fewer N-insertions in productive TCRs among donors in an Asian-associated ancestry cluster than the roughly 620-donor mean. The 87-base-pair reads could not distinguish some IMGT-functional V segments, including TRBV6-2 and TRBV6-3, so those segments were excluded. In a later genetic analysis, a missense DCLRE1C variant was associated with V-gene and J-gene trimming of TCR beta chains, and the association was replicated in an independent cohort. Correlated functional status among segregating V segments might reflect linkage disequilibrium, but an unknown experimental factor could not be ruled out. The study listed 150 to 200 TCR beta chains as associated with cytomegalovirus. The classifier was reported to diagnose cytomegalovirus status with high specificity and sensitivity in both the original cohort and the validation cohort. When HLA alleles, especially DR and DQ, strongly co-occurred, attributing TCR associations to individual alleles was difficult. According to a later analysis, TCR association rates differed among HLA loci, with DRB1 alleles showing the most associated TCRs and HLA-C alleles showing the fewest.

Preparation of the library involved the immunoSEQ multiplex PCR assay. For the multiplex PCR, a mixture combining 60 forward primers for TCR Vbeta segments and 13 reverse primers for TCR Jbeta segments was used. A multiplex PCR assay on genomic DNA amplified the CDR3 region of rearranged TCR beta genes. The Illumina HiSeq System was used to sequence the amplified TCR beta libraries as 87-base-pair reads. The authors' pipeline ran thus. A later analysis counted tens of millions of unique TCR beta chains across the 670 or so repertoires, and 10 million to 11 million of these chains were shared by at least two donors. Raw reads were error-corrected and collapsed into unique sequences by a nearest-neighbor algorithm in which closely related sequences were merged to remove PCR and sequencing errors. V, D and J gene segments were assigned by aligning CDR3 sequences to IMGT reference sequences. Each retained sequence needed at least a six-nucleotide match to both a V gene segment and a J gene segment. A rearrangement was called productive if the CDR3 had no stop codons and remained in frame with V and J, and every other rearrangement was called non-productive. CDR3 was defined according to IMGT convention as the region running from the second conserved V-encoded cysteine to the conserved J-encoded phenylalanine. The earlier analysis of a few hundred of the donors excluded any sequence lacking an unambiguous match to a single V gene segment. In an earlier analysis of 450 to 700 of the donors, V segments were called functional above 56.7% productive rearrangements and were called segregating when the between-donor standard deviation exceeded 5%. A statistical classification framework was built to diagnose cytomegalovirus status from the catalog of TCR beta chain sequences. V and J gene assignment, in a later analysis, came from comparing TCR nucleotide sequences with IMGT/GENE-DB human TR gene sequences. The TCRdist pipeline was used in a later analysis to assign CDR3 sequences and most-parsimonious VDJ recombination scenarios. In a later analysis, every TCR beta chain was defined by the combination of its CDR3 amino acid sequence and its V-gene family, and reads without a unique V-gene family were dropped. In a later analysis, 450 to 600 highly shared, low-generation-probability nucleotide sequences were removed to address suspected cross-contamination and a sequencing artifact. A later analysis calculated a clonal expansion index for each public chain from normalized within-repertoire ranks of inferred template counts. In a later analysis, generation probabilities were computed with a VDJ recombination model fitted to out-of-frame rearrangements, and the resulting probabilities were checked against IGoR. In a later analysis, hypergeometric tests were used to score TCR-TCR, TCR-HLA and TCR-CMV co-occurrence, with a repertoire-size bias correction applied to TCR pairs. In a later analysis, false discovery rates were estimated by permuting HLA or CMV assignments 20 times. In a later analysis, co-occurring TCRs were grouped using DBSCAN, and TCRdist sequence similarity was added for clustering within HLA-allele-positive subsets. Repertoires with fewer than 30,000 or more than 120,000 public chains were left out of co-occurrence clustering, as were five repertoires with anomalous nucleotide sharing. TCRdb's version of the immuneACCESS table is confined to in-frame rearrangements and falls short of the full clone set. An unresolved V gene accounts for under half of the shortfall where checked; the remainder is of unknown origin. That table furnishes V, J and clone size, whereas the DNA furnished D and trimming. In this sample the table shows 150,000 to 200,000 clones, roughly three quarters of which occur a single time. The top ten clonotypes cover approximately 2.8% of the sample.

CDR1 and CDR2 are drawn from the germline V gene: KGHSH, LQKENI. At the junction V is shortened by 0 bases and J by 5 bases, with 13 bases in between. Counted from cysteine to phenylalanine, this CDR3 has 16 amino acids. Left in the record is the CDR3 DNA by itself, 48 bases read in frame from the first base. The cohort consisted of 600 or so healthy bone marrow donors. At the time of sampling, all cohort members were nominally healthy, though unrecorded immune exposures were likely present. The donor tested CMV seronegative and was one of the 352 seronegative cohort members. A peripheral blood sample was collected from each donor, and TCR beta sequencing was performed on peripheral blood mononuclear cells. Genomic DNA was extracted from the blood cell samples with the Qiagen DNeasy Blood Extraction Kit.

The sequence came from a male donor in good health and CMV-seronegative. The rearrangement combines TRBV18 with TRBJ1-4, with TRBD1 as a weak D call on 5 bases. Sequenced: PBMCs. The CDR3 reads CASSPPGSGRNEKLFF. Here is the DNA: TGTGCCAGCTCACCACCGGGATCAGGGCGGAATGAAAAACTGTTTTTT.